This T cell receptor (beta chain) was sequenced during a study of T cells after yellow fever vaccination. Study results and caveats: Post-booster repertoires contained most primary-vaccination clones again (approximately 97% CD4, approximately 88% CD8). Peaking on day 5 versus 15, the secondary response was faster but weaker.

This clonotype was detected a few times. The antigen is unknown. The germline V gene encodes CDR1 SGHRS and CDR2 YFSETQ. Between the trimmed V and J ends, which lost 5 bases and 3 bases, there was a span of 11 bases. This CDR3 contains 13 residues. Template switching with 5'RACE generated the TCR cDNA and added a universal primer site and UMIs. TCRdb re-derived calls from the 5' RACE reads in MiXCR, one entry per CDR3 protein. In the table there are 300,000 to 450,000 distinct CDR3 sequences, 7% to 10% of which are singletons. This specimen consisted of PBMCs, obtained about 41 days after the first yellow fever vaccination. The TCR sequence derives from a man aged 18 to 29 who received the YFV17D yellow fever vaccine. This chain links TRBV5-1 with TRBJ1-2; the D is unclear. The CDR3 protein is CASSFDGYYGYTF. CDR3 sequence (DNA): TGCGCCAGCAGTTTCGACGGGTACTATGGCTACACCTTC.